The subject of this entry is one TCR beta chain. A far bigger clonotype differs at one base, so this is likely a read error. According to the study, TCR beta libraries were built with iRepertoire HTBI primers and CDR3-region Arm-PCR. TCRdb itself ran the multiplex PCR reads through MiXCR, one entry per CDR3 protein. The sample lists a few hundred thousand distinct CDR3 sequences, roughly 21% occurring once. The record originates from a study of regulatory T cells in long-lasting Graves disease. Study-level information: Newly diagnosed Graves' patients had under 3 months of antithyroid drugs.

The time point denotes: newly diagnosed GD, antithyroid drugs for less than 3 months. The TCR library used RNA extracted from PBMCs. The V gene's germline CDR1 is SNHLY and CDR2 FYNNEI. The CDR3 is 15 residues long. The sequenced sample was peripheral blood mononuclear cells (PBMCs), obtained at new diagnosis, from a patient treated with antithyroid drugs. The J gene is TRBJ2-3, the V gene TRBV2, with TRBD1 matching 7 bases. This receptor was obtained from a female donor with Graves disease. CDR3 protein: CATSVRDSHTDTQYF. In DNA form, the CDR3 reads TGTGCCACCAGTGTGAGGGACAGTCACACAGATACGCAGTATTTT. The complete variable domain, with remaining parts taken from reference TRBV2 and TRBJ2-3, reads EPEVTQTPSHQVTQMGQEVILRCVPISNHLYFYWYRQILGQKVEFLVSFYNNEISEKSEIFDDQFSVERPDGSNFTLKIRSTKLEDSAMYFCATSVRDSHTDTQYFGPGTRLTVL.